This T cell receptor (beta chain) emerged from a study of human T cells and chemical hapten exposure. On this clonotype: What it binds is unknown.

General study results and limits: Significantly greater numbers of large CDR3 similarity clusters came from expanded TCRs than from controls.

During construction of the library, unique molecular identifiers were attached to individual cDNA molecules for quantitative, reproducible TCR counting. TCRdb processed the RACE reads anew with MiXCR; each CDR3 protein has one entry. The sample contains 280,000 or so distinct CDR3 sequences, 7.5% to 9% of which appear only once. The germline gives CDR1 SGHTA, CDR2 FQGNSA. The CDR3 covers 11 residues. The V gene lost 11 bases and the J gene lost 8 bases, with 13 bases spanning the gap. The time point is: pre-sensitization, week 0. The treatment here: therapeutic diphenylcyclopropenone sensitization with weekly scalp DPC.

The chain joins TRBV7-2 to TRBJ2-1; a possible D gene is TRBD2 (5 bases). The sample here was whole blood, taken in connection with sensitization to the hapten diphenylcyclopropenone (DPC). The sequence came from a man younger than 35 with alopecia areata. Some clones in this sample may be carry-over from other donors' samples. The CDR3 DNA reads TGTGCCGCGGGTTGGAGTGATGAGCAGTTCTTC. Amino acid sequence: CAAGWSDEQFF.